These 2 T cell receptor beta chains were sequenced from one sample in a study of blood T cell repertoires in COVID-19. The assay was immunoSEQ multiplex PCR, and TCRdb's table has in-frame clones only and misses some. This sample has under 300,000 clones, with around 88% found just once. The sample consisted of PBMCs or T cells enriched from blood (not recorded which). The receptors originated from a woman between 40 and 50 years old with acute COVID-19.

In its sample, this clone was seen a few times. J is TRBJ2-1 and V is TRBV12-3 or TRBV12-4, with a possible D match to TRBD1 (6 bases). The CDR3 runs to 11 residues. V lost 8 bases and J lost 6, with 8 bases in between. The DNA of the CDR3 is TGTGCCAGCGGGGGCGGCAATGAGCAGTTCTTC. Its translation: CASGGGNEQFF.

This chain connects TRBV7-9 to TRBJ1-1; D is unresolved. This CDR3 contains 12 residues. The V gene's germline CDR1 is SEHNR and CDR2 FQNEAQ (reference sequence). V gave up 5 bases and J gave up 4 bases, with 8 bases separating them. As DNA, the CDR3 is TGTGCCAGCAGCCCAATCGGCACTGAAGCTTTCTTT. Protein: CASSPIGTEAFF.